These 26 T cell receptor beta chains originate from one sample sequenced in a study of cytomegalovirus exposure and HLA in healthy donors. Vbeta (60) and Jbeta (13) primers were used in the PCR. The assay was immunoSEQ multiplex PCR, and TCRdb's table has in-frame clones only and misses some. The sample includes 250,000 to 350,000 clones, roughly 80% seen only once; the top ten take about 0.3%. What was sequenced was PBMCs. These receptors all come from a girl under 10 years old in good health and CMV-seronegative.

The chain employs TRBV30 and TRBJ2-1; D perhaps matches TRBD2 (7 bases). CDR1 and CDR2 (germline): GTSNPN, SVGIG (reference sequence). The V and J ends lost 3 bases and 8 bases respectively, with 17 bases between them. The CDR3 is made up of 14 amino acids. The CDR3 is CAWRGAGARDEQFF. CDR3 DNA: TGTGCCTGGAGGGGGGCGGGGGCTCGGGATGAGCAGTTCTTC. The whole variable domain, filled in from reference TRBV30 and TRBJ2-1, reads SQTIHQWPATLVQPVGSPLSLECTVEGTSNPNLYWYRQAAGRGLQLLFYSVGIGQISSEVPQNLSASRPQDRQFILSSKKLLLSDSGFYLCAWRGAGARDEQFFGPGTRLTVL.

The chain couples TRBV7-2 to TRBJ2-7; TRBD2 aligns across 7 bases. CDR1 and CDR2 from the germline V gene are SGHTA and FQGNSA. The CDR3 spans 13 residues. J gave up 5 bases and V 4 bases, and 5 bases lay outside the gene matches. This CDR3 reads CASSWTSFHEQYF. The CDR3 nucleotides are TGTGCCAGCAGCTGGACTAGTTTCCACGAGCAGTACTTC.

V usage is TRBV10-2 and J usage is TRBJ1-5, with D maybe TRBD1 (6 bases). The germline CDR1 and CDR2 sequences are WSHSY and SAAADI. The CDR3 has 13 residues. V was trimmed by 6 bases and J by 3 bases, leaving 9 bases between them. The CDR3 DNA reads TGCGCCAGCAGACAGGGCTTCAATCAGCCCCAGCATTTT. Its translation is CASRQGFNQPQHF.

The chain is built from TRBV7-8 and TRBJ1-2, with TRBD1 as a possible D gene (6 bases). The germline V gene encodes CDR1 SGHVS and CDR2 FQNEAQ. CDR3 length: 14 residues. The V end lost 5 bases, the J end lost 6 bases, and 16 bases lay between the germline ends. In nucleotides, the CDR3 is TGTGCCAGCAGCGAGGGGGTTCAAATGGATGGCTACACCTTC. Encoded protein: CASSEGVQMDGYTF. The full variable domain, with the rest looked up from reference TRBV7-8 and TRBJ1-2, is GAGVSQSPRYKVAKRGQDVALRCDPISGHVSLFWYQQALGQGPEFLTYFQNEAQLDKSGLPSDRFFAERPEGSVSTLKIQRTQQEDSAVYLCASSEGVQMDGYTFGSGTRLTVV.

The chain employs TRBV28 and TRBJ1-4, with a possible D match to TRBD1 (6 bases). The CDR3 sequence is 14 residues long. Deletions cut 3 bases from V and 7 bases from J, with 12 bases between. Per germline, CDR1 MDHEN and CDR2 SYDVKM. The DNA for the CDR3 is TGTGCCAGCAGTTTTAGGGGGACGATTGAAAAACTGTTTTTT. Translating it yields CASSFRGTIEKLFF.

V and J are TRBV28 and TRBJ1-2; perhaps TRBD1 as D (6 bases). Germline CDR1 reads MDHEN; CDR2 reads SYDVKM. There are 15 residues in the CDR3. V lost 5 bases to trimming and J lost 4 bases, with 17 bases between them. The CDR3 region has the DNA TGTGCCAGCAGTATCTACGGGAGGGGGGGCTATGGCTACACCTTC. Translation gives CASSIYGRGGYGYTF.

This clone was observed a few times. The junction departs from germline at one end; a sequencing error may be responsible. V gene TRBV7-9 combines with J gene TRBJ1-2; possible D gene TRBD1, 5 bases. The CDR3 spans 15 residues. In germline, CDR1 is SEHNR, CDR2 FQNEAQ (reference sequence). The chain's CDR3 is CSSSPASAGNYGYTF. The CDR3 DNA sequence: TGTTCCAGCAGCCCCGCATCAGCAGGGAACTATGGCTACACCTTC. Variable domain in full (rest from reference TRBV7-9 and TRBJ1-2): DTGVSQNPRHKITKRGQNVTFRCDPISEHNRLYWYRQTLGQGPEFLTYFQNEAQLEKSRLLSDRFSAERPKGSFSTLEIQRTEQGDSAMYLCSSSPASAGNYGYTFGSGTRLTVV.

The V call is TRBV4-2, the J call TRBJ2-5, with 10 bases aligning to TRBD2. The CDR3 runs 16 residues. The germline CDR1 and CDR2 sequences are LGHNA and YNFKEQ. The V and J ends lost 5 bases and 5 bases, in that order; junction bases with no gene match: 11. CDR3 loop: CASSLESSGRGETQYF. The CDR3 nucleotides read TGTGCCAGCAGCTTGGAGTCTAGCGGGAGAGGCGAGACCCAGTACTTC.

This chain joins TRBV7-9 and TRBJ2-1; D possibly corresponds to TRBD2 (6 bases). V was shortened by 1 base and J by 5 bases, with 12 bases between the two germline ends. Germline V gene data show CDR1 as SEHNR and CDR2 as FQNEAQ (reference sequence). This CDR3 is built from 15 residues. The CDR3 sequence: CASSLGGGTDNEQFF. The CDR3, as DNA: TGTGCCAGCAGCTTAGGGGGCGGGACGGACAATGAGCAGTTCTTC.

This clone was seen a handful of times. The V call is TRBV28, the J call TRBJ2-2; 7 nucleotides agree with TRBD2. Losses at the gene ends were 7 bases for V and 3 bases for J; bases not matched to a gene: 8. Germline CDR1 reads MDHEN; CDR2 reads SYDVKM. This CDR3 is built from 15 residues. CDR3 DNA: TGTGCCAGCATCCCAGCGGGACGGTACACCGGGGAGCTGTTTTTT. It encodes CASIPAGRYTGELFF. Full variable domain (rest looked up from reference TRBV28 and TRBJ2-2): DVKVTQSSRYLVKRTGEKVFLECVQDMDHENMFWYRQDPGLGLRLIYFSYDVKMKEKGDIPEGYSVSREKKERFSLILESASTNQTSMYLCASIPAGRYTGELFFGEGSRLTVL.

CDR3 protein: CASSLTDRGRATNEKLFF. The CDR3 coding sequence is TGTGCCAGCAGCTTAACGGACAGGGGTCGGGCAACTAATGAAAAACTGTTTTTT. The chain couples TRBV7-9 to TRBJ1-4; 9 bases align to TRBD1. The V and J ends lost 2 bases and 0 bases, in that order; junction bases with no gene match: 7. This CDR3 is 18 amino acids long. Germline-derived CDR1 and CDR2 are SEHNR and FQNEAQ (reference sequence).

This chain's CDR3 is CASNLGGGPWGEQFF. CDR3 nucleotide sequence: TGTGCCAGCAATCTAGGGGGGGGGCCTTGGGGTGAGCAGTTCTTC. The V and J genes are TRBV2 and TRBJ2-1, with TRBD2 as a possible D gene (7 bases). The CDR3 runs to 15 residues. CDR1 SNHLY and CDR2 FYNNEI come from the germline V gene. V was clipped by 7 bases and J by 9 bases, with 22 bases between them.

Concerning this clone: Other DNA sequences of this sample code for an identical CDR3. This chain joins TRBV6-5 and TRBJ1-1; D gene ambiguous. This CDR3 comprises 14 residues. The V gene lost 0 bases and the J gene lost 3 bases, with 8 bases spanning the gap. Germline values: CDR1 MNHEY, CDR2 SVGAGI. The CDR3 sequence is CASSYSSGDTEAFF. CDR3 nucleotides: TGTGCCAGCAGTTACTCGTCGGGAGACACTGAAGCTTTCTTT.

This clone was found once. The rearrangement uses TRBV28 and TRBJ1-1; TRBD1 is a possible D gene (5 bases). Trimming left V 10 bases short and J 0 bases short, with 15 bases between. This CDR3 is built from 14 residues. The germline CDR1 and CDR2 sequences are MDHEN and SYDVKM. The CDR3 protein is CATGGGGLNTEAFF. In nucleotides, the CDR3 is TGTGCCACCGGGGGAGGCGGGCTGAACACTGAAGCTTTCTTT. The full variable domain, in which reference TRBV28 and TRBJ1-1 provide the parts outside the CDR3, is DVKVTQSSRYLVKRTGEKVFLECVQDMDHENMFWYRQDPGLGLRLIYFSYDVKMKEKGDIPEGYSVSREKKERFSLILESASTNQTSMYLCATGGGGLNTEAFFGQGTRLTVV.

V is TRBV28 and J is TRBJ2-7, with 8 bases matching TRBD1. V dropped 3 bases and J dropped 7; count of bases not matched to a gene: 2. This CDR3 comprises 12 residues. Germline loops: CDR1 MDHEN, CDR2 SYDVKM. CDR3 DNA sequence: TGTGCCAGCAGTTTCGACAGGGGTGAGCAGTACTTC. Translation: CASSFDRGEQYF.

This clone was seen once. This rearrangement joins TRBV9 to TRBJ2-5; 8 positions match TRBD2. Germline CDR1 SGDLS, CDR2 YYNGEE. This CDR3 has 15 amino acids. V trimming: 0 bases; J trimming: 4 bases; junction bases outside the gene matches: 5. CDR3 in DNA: TGTGCCAGCAGCGTAGGGCTAGCGGGCCTAGAGACCCAGTACTTC. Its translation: CASSVGLAGLETQYF.

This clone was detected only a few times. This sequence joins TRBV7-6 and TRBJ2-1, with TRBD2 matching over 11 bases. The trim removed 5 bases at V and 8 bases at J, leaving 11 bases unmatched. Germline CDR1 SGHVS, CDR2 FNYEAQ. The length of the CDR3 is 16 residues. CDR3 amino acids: CASSLRSGRALDEQFF. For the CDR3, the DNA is TGTGCCAGCAGCCTCCGTAGCGGGAGGGCCCTCGATGAGCAGTTCTTC.

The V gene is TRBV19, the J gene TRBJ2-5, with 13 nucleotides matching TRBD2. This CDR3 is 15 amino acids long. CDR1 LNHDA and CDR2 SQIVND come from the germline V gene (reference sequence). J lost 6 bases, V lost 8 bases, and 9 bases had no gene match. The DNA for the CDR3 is TGTGCCAGTGGCCCTGGACTAGCGGGAGAAAAGACCCAGTACTTC. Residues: CASGPGLAGEKTQYF.

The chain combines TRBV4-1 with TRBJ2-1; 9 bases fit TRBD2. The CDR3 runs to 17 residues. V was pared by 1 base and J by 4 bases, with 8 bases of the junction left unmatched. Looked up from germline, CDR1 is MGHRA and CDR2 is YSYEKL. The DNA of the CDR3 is TGCGCCAGCAGCCAAGGTCGTAGCGGGAGCGGGTACAATGAGCAGTTCTTC. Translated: CASSQGRSGSGYNEQFF.

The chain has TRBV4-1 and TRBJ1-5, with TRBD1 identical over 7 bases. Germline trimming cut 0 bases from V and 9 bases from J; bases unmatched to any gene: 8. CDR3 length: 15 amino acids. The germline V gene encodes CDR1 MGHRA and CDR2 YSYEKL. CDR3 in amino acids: CASSQEGTAARPQHF. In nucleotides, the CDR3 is TGCGCCAGCAGCCAAGAGGGGACAGCTGCGAGGCCCCAGCATTTT.

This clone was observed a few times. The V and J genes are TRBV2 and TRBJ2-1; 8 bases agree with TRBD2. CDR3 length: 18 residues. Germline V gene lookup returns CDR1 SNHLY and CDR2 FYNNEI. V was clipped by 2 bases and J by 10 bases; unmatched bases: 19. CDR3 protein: CASSESVEISGAIGEQFF. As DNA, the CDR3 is TGTGCCAGCAGTGAATCAGTGGAGATTAGCGGGGCCATAGGGGAGCAGTTCTTC.

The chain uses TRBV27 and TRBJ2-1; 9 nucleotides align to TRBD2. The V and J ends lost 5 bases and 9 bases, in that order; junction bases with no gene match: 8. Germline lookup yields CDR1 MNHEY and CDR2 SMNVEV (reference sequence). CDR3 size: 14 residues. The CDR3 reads CASSISGTSSEQFF. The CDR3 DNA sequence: TGTGCCAGCAGTATCTCCGGGACTAGCTCTGAGCAGTTCTTC.

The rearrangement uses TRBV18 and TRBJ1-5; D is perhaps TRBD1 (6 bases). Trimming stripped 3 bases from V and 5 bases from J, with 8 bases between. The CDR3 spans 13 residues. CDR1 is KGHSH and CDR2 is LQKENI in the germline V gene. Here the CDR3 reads CASSPAGDQPQHF. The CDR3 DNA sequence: TGTGCCAGCTCACCGGCAGGGGATCAGCCCCAGCATTTT.

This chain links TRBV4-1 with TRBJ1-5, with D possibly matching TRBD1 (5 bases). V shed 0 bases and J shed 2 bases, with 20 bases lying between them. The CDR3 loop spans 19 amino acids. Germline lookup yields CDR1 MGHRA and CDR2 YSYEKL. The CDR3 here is CASSQEGWGRRLGNQPQHF. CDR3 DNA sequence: TGCGCCAGCAGCCAAGAGGGTTGGGGGAGGAGATTAGGCAATCAGCCCCAGCATTTT.

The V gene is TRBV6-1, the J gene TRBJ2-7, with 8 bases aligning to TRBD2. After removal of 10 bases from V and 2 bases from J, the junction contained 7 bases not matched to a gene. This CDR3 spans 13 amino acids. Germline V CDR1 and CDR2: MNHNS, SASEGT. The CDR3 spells CATGRGGAYEQYF. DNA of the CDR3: TGTGCCACGGGTCGGGGGGGGGCCTACGAGCAGTACTTC.

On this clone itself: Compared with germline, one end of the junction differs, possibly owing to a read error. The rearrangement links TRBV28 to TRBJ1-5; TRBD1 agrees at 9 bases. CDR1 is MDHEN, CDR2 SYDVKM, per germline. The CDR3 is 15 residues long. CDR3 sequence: CAGSSSGQGRQPQHF. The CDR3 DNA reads TGTGCCGGCAGTTCCTCGGGACAGGGTAGACAGCCCCAGCATTTT.